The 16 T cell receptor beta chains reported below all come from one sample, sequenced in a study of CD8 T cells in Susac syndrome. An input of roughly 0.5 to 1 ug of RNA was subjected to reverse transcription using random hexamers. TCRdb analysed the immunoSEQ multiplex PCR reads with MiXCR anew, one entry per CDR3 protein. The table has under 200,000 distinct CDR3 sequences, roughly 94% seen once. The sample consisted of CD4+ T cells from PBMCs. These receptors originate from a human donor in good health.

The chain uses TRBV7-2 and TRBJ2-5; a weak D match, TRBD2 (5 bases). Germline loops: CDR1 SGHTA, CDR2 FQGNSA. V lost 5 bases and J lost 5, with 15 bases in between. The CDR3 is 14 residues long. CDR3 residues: CASSPAALRETQYF. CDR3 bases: TGTGCCAGCAGCCCAGCGGCCCTCCGGGAGACCCAGTACTTC.

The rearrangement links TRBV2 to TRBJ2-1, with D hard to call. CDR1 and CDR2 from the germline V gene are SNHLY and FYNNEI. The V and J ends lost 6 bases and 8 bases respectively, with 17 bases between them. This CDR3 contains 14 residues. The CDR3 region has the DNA TGTGCCAGCAGAGCCCGGCTACAGTGGGATGAGCAGTTCTTC. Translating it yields CASRARLQWDEQFF.

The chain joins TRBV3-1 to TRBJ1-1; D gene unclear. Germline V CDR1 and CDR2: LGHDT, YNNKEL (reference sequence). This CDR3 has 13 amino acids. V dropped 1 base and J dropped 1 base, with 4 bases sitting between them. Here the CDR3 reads CASSQVWNTEAFF. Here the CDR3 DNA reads TGTGCCAGCAGCCAAGTGTGGAACACTGAAGCTTTCTTT.

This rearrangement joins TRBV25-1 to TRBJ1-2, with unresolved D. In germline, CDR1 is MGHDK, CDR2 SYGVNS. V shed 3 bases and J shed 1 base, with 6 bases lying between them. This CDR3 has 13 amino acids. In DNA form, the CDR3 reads TGTGCCAGCAGTGAGAGCTTTAACTATGGCTACACCTTC. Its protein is CASSESFNYGYTF.

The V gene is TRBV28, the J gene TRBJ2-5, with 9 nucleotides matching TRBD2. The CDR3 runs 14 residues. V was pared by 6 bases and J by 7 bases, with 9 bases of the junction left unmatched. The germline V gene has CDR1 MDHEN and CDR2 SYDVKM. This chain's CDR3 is CASSLLAGPGTQYF. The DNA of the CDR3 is TGTGCCAGCAGCCTACTAGCGGGTCCGGGGACCCAGTACTTC. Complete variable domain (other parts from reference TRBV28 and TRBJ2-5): DVKVTQSSRYLVKRTGEKVFLECVQDMDHENMFWYRQDPGLGLRLIYFSYDVKMKEKGDIPEGYSVSREKKERFSLILESASTNQTSMYLCASSLLAGPGTQYFGPGTRLLVL.

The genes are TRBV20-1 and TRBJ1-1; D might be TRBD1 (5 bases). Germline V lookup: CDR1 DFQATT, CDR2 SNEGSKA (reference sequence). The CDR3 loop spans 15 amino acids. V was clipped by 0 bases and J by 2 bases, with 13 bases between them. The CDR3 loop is CSARDIGGTNTEAFF. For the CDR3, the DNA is TGCAGTGCTAGAGATATCGGGGGAACCAACACTGAAGCTTTCTTT.

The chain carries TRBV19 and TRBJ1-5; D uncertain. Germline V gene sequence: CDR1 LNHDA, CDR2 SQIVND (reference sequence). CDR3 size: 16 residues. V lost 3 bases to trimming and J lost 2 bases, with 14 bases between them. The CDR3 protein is CASSIGRDLGNQPQHF. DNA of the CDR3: TGTGCCAGTAGTATTGGGAGAGATTTGGGCAATCAGCCCCAGCATTTT. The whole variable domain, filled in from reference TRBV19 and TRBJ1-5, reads DGGITQSPKYLFRKEGQNVTLSCEQNLNHDAMYWYRQDPGQGLRLIYYSQIVNDFQKGDIAEGYSVSREKKESFPLTVTSAQKNPTAFYLCASSIGRDLGNQPQHFGDGTRLSIL.

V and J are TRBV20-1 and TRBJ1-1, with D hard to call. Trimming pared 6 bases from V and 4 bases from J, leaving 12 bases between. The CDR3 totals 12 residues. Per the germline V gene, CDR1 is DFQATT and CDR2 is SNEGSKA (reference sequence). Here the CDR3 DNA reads TGCAGTGCCCGCAAGGGATCCACTGAAGCTTTCTTT. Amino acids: CSARKGSTEAFF.

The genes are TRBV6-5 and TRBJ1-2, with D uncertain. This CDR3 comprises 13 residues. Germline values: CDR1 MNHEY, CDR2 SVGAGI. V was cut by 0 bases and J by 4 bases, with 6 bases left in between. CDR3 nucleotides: TGTGCCAGCAGTTACTCGGCGGTCTATGGCTACACCTTC. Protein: CASSYSAVYGYTF.

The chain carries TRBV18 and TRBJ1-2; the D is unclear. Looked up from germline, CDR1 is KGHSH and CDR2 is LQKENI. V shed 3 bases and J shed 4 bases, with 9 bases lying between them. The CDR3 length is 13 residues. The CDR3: CASSPEEGYGYTF. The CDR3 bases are TGTGCCAGCTCACCGGAGGAGGGCTATGGCTACACCTTC.

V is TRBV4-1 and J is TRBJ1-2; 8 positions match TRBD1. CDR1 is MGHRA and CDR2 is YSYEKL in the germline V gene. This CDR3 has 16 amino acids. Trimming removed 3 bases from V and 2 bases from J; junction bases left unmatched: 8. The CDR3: CASSQGRDRWNYGYTF. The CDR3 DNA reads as TGCGCCAGCAGCCAGGGCCGGGACAGGTGGAACTATGGCTACACCTTC.

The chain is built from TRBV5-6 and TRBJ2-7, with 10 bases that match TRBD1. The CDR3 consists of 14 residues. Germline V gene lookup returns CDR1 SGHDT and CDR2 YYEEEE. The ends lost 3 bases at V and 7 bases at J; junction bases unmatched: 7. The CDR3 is CASSSDRGIGEQYV. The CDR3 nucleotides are TGTGCCAGCAGCTCGGACAGGGGGATAGGAGAGCAGTACGTC.

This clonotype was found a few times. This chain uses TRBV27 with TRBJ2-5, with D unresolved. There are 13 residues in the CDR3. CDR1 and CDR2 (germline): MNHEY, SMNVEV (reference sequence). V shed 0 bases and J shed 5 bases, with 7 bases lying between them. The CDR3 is CASSLSRGETQYF. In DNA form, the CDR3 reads TGTGCCAGCAGTTTATCGCGTGGGGAGACCCAGTACTTC.

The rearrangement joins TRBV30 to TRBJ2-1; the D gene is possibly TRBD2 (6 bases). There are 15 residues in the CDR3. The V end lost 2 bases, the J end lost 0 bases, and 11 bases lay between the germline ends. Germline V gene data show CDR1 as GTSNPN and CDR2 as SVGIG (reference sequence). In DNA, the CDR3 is TGTGCCTGGAGTCTGGTGGGACTCTCCTACAATGAGCAGTTCTTC. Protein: CAWSLVGLSYNEQFF.

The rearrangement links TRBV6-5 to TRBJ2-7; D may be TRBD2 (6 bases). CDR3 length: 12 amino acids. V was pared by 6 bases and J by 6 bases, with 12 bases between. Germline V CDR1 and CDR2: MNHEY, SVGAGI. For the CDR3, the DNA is TGTGCCAGCAGCCCTGTGGGAGGCGAGCAGTACGTC. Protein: CASSPVGGEQYV.

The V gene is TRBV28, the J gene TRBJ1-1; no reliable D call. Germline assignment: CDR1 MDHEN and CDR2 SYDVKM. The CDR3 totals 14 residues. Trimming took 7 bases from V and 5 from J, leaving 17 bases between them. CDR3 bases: TGTGCCAGCATTAGGCGGGGAGGGAAAACTGAAGCTTTCTTT. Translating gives CASIRRGGKTEAFF.